The next 18 T cell receptor beta chains were all read from a single sample in a study of OX40 agonist ivuxolimab in advanced cancers. The table came from immunoSEQ multiplex PCR; TCRdb's copy has only in-frame clones and leaves some out. This sample has 40,000 or so clones, with 78% found just once. Specimen: CD4+ or CD8+ T cells sorted from blood, collected in a trial of the OX40 agonist ivuxolimab. The receptors were gathered from an adult with an advanced solid tumor such as melanoma, head and neck, liver or kidney cancer.

The rearrangement uses TRBV11-2 and TRBJ2-3; D may be TRBD2 (6 bases). Trimming left V 3 bases short and J 2 bases short, with 15 bases between. This CDR3 has 16 residues. CDR1 is SGHAT and CDR2 is FQNNGV in the germline V gene. The CDR3 DNA follows: TGTGCCAGCAGCTTGGGCGGGGCCCCCTTCACAGATACGCAGTATTTT. Its protein product is CASSLGGAPFTDTQYF.

The chain is built from TRBV4-3 and TRBJ2-2; D perhaps matches TRBD1 (6 bases). The germline V gene encodes CDR1 LGHNA and CDR2 YSLEER. V was pared by 0 bases and J by 5 bases, with 13 bases between. CDR3 length: 16 amino acids. In DNA form, the CDR3 reads TGCGCCAGCAGCCAAGAAAGTCTCAGGGGAACCGGGGAGCTGTTTTTT. Protein product: CASSQESLRGTGELFF.

This clone has a count of ten or more. No DNA is shown, since the ends of the CDR3 on it are uncertain; the CDR3 is the one TCRdb lists. The genes are TRBV7-2 and TRBJ1-1. The CDR3 sequence runs 15 residues, both termini included. CDR1 SGHTA and CDR2 FQGNSA come from the germline V gene. Here the CDR3 reads CASSFGSGPNTEAFF.

There are a few counts of this clone. This chain joins TRBV7-3 and TRBJ1-2, with D unclear. The CDR3 contains 13 residues. CDR1 is SGHTA, CDR2 FQGTGA, per germline. Trimming stripped 0 bases from V and 8 bases from J, with 10 bases between. Written as DNA, the CDR3 is TGTGCCAGCAGCTTAACCCTACGAGAGGGCTACACCTTC. It codes for CASSLTLREGYTF.

This clone was seen only once. V and J are TRBV4-1 and TRBJ2-7; 7 nucleotides line up with TRBD1. J gave up 4 bases and V 3 bases, and 6 bases lay outside the gene matches. From germline, CDR1 is MGHRA and CDR2 YSYEKL. The CDR3 length is 14 residues. CDR3 nucleotide sequence: TGCGCCAGCAGCCAGGGGGACAGTGTGTACGAGCAGTACTTC. Translation gives CASSQGDSVYEQYF.

This rearrangement joins TRBV27 to TRBJ1-2; D gene uncertain. V lost 1 base and J 7 bases, leaving 16 bases between the germline ends. The length of the CDR3 is 15 residues. The germline V gene has CDR1 MNHEY and CDR2 SMNVEV (reference sequence). CDR3 DNA sequence: TGTGCCAGCAGTTTATTCGGACTCAATTTGGGTGGCTACACCTTC. Encoded protein: CASSLFGLNLGGYTF.

The chain links TRBV30 to TRBJ2-5; D perhaps matches TRBD1 (6 bases). Germline-derived CDR1 and CDR2 are GTSNPN and SVGIG (reference sequence). This CDR3 spans 14 amino acids. The V end was cut by 5 bases, the J end by 2 bases, with 15 bases between. CDR3 DNA sequence: TGTGCCTGGGGGGCGGACAGCGGTCAAGAGACCCAGTACTTC. Encoded protein: CAWGADSGQETQYF.

The V call is TRBV14, the J call TRBJ1-6; the D is unclear. The CDR3 has 14 amino acids. V lost 4 bases and J lost 6, with 10 bases in between. Germline CDR1 SGHDN, CDR2 FVKESK. CDR3 nucleotide sequence: TGTGCCAGCAGCCGCGACTGGGGTAATTCACCCCTCCACTTT. Its protein product is CASSRDWGNSPLHF.

This clone showed up many times. The sample carries other DNA sequences with the same CDR3. The chain combines TRBV10-3 with TRBJ1-2; the D is unclear. The CDR3 length is 15 residues. CDR1 and CDR2 (germline): ENHRY, SYGVKD. The V and J ends lost 2 bases and 7 bases respectively, with 17 bases between them. CDR3 sequence reads: CAISEAAVASSGYTF. CDR3 nucleotide sequence: TGTGCCATCAGTGAGGCGGCCGTCGCTTCCTCTGGCTACACCTTC.

As DNA, the CDR3 is TGTGCCAGCAGCTTAGATTGGTCCTACGGGGGTGAAGCTTTCTTT. It codes for CASSLDWSYGGEAFF. The chain links TRBV7-9 to TRBJ1-1; possibly TRBD1 for D (5 bases). Germline V gene lookup returns CDR1 SEHNR and CDR2 FQNEAQ (reference sequence). The V end lost 1 base, the J end lost 7 bases, and 16 bases lay between the germline ends. The CDR3 has 15 amino acids. Supplemented by reference TRBV7-9 and TRBJ1-1, the full variable domain reads DTGVSQNPRHKITKRGQNVTFRCDPISEHNRLYWYRQTLGQGPEFLTYFQNEAQLEKSRLLSDRFSAERPKGSFSTLEIQRTEQGDSAMYLCASSLDWSYGGEAFFGQGTRLTVV.

The chain recombines TRBV7-6 with TRBJ2-7; 9 bases are shared with TRBD2. The CDR3 has 14 residues. Germline V gives CDR1 SGHVS, CDR2 FNYEAQ. V dropped 5 bases and J dropped 2; count of bases not matched to a gene: 4. CDR3 DNA: TGTGCCAGCAGCCCCCTAGCGGGGACCTACGAGCAGTACTTC. This translates into CASSPLAGTYEQYF.

The chain recombines TRBV6-5 with TRBJ1-1; the D gene is possibly TRBD1 (5 bases). Between the trimmed V and J ends, which lost 7 bases and 6 bases, there was a span of 15 bases. Per the germline V gene, CDR1 is MNHEY and CDR2 is SVGAGI. The CDR3 is 13 amino acids. CDR3 protein: CASIVGEGAEAFF. In nucleotides, the CDR3 is TGTGCCAGCATCGTAGGGGAGGGCGCTGAAGCTTTCTTT.

This clone was seen just once. The chain combines TRBV4-1 with TRBJ2-1, with TRBD2 matching over 8 bases. Per germline, CDR1 MGHRA and CDR2 YSYEKL. V was clipped by 0 bases and J by 7 bases; unmatched bases: 5. CDR3 length: 15 residues. The CDR3 reads CASSQDPGRVNEQFF. The CDR3 DNA reads TGCGCCAGCAGCCAAGATCCCGGGAGGGTGAATGAGCAGTTCTTC.

On this clone: Other nucleotide sequences from this sample produce the same CDR3. The chain combines TRBV7-9 with TRBJ2-7; D remains unclear. V was trimmed by 2 bases and J by 1 base, leaving 6 bases between them. The CDR3 spans 13 residues. CDR1 is SEHNR and CDR2 is FQNEAQ in the germline V gene (reference sequence). The CDR3 coding sequence is TGTGCCAGCAGCTTAACCTCATCCTACGAGCAGTACTTC. Residues: CASSLTSSYEQYF.

The V and J genes are TRBV19 and TRBJ2-1; D might be TRBD1 or TRBD2, each matching 6 bases. Germline CDR1 reads LNHDA; CDR2 reads SQIVND (reference sequence). V gave up 2 bases and J gave up 6 bases, with 11 bases separating them. The CDR3 sequence is 14 residues long. CDR3 amino acids: CASSINPGANEQFF. CDR3 bases: TGTGCCAGTAGTATAAACCCGGGGGCCAATGAGCAGTTCTTC.

The V and J genes are TRBV5-4 and TRBJ2-4; D uncertain. Per germline, CDR1 SGHNT and CDR2 YYREEE (reference sequence). The ends were cut back, 7 bases at V and 0 bases at J, with 5 bases in the middle. The CDR3 contains 12 residues. The CDR3 loop reads CASPLAKNIQYF. CDR3 DNA sequence: TGTGCCAGCCCGCTAGCCAAAAACATTCAGTACTTC.

The CDR3 nucleotides are TGTGCCAGCAGCGACGGACTTTCCGGCCATGAGCAGTTCTTC. Translated: CASSDGLSGHEQFF. This sequence joins TRBV7-9 and TRBJ2-1; maybe TRBD2 (5 bases). The CDR3 length is 14 residues. The germline V gene encodes CDR1 SEHNR and CDR2 FQNEAQ (reference sequence). The V end lost 5 bases, the J end lost 8 bases, and 16 bases lay between the germline ends.

This chain uses TRBV28 with TRBJ2-1; D is perhaps TRBD2 (6 bases). Trimming pared 3 bases from V and 5 bases from J, leaving 14 bases between. The CDR3 contains 15 residues. The germline V gene encodes CDR1 MDHEN and CDR2 SYDVKM. The CDR3 loop is CASSLEGLTNNEQFF. The CDR3 DNA follows: TGTGCCAGCAGTTTGGAGGGTTTGACGAACAATGAGCAGTTCTTC.